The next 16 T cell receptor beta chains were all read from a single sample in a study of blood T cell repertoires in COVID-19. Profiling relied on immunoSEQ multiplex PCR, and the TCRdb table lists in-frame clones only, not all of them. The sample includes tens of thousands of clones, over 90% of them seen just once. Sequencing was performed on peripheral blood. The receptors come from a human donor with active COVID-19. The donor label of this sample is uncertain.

In DNA, the CDR3 is TGTGCCAGTAGCCGGACAGGGGGTAACAATCAGCCCCAGCATTTT. Translated, it gives CASSRTGGNNQPQHF. The J gene is TRBJ1-5, the V gene TRBV19; TRBD1 matches 10 bases. The germline CDR1 and CDR2 sequences are LNHDA and SQIVND (reference sequence). V shed 6 bases, J shed 3 bases, and the junction held 5 bases outside the gene matches. This CDR3 contains 15 residues.

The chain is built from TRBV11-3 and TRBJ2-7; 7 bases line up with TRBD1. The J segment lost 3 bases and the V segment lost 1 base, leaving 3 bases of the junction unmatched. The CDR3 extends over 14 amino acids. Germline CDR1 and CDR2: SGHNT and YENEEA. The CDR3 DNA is TGTGCCAGCAGCTTAGGACAGGGTGACTACGAGCAGTACTTC. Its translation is CASSLGQGDYEQYF. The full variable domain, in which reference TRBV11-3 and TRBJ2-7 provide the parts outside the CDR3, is EAGVVQSPRYKIIEKKQPVAFWCNPISGHNTLYWYLQNLGQGPELLIRYENEEAVDDSQLPKDRFSAERLKGVDSTLKIQPAELGDSAVYLCASSLGQGDYEQYFGPGTRLTVT.

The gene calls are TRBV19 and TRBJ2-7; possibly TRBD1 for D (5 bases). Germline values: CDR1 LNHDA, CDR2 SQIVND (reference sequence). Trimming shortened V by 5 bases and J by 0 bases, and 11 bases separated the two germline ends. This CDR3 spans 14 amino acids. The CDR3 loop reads CASSYGAASYEQYF. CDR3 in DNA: TGTGCCAGTAGTTATGGGGCAGCCTCCTACGAGCAGTACTTC. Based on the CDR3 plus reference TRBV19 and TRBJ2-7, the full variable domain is DGGITQSPKYLFRKEGQNVTLSCEQNLNHDAMYWYRQDPGQGLRLIYYSQIVNDFQKGDIAEGYSVSREKKESFPLTVTSAQKNPTAFYLCASSYGAASYEQYFGPGTRLTVT.

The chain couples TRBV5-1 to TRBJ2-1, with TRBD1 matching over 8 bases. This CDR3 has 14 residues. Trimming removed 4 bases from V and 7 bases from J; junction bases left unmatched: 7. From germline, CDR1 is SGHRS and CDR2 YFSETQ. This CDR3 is CASSRGQARNEQFF. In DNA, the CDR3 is TGCGCCAGCAGCAGGGGACAGGCAAGGAATGAGCAGTTCTTC.

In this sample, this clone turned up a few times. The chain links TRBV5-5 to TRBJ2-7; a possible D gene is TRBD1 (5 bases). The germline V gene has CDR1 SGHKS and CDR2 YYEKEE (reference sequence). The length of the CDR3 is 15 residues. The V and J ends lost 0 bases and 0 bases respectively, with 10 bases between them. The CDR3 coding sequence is TGTGCCAGCAGCTTGGGGCAGGGAATCTCCTACGAGCAGTACTTC. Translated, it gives CASSLGQGISYEQYF.

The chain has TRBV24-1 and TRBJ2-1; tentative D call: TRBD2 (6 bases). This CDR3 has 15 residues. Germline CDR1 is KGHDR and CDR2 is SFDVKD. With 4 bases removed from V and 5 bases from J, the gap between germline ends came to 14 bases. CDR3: CATSDFGSPNNEQFF. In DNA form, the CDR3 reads TGTGCCACCAGTGACTTCGGGAGTCCCAACAATGAGCAGTTCTTC.

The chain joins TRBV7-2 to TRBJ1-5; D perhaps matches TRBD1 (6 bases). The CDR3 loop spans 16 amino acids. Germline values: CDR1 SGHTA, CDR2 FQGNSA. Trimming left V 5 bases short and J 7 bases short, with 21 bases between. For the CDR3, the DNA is TGTGCCAGCAGCCCAAATGCGGGGGCCACAGGGCAGCCCCAGCATTTT. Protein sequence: CASSPNAGATGQPQHF. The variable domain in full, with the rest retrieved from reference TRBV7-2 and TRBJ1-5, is GAGVSQSPSNKVTEKGKDVELRCDPISGHTALYWYRQSLGQGLEFLIYFQGNSAPDKSGLPSDRFSAERTGGSVSTLTIQRTQQEDSAVYLCASSPNAGATGQPQHFGDGTRLSIL.

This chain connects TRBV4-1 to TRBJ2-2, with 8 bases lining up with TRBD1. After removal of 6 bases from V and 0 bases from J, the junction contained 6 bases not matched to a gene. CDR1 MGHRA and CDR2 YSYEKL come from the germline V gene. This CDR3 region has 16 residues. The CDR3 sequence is CASSPPGQANTGELFF. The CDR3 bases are TGCGCCAGCAGTCCTCCGGGACAGGCGAACACCGGGGAGCTGTTTTTT.

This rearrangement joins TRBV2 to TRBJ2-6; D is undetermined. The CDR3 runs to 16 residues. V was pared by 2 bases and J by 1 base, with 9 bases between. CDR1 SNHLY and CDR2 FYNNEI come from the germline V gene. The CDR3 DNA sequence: TGTGCCAGCAGTGAAAACCACCAGTCTGGGGCCAACGTCCTGACTTTC. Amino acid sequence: CASSENHQSGANVLTF.

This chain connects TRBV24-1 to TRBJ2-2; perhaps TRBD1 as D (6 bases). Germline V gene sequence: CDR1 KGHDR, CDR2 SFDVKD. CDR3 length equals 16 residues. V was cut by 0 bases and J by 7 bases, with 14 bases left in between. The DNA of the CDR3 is TGTGCCACCAGTGATTTGCAGGGGCGCGCGGACGGGGAGCTGTTTTTT. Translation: CATSDLQGRADGELFF.

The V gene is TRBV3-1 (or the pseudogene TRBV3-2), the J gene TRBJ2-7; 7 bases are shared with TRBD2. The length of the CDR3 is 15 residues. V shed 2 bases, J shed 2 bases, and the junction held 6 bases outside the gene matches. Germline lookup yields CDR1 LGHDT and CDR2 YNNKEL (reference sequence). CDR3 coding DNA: TGTGCCAGCAGCCAAAACACCGGGACTACCTACGAGCAGTACTTC. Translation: CASSQNTGTTYEQYF.

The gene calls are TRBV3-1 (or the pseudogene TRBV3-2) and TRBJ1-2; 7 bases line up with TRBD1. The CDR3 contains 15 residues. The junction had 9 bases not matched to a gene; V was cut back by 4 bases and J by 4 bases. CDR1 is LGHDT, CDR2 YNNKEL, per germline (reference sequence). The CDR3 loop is CASSPLSGQSYGYTF. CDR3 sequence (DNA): TGTGCCAGCAGCCCTCTCTCGGGACAGAGCTATGGCTACACCTTC.

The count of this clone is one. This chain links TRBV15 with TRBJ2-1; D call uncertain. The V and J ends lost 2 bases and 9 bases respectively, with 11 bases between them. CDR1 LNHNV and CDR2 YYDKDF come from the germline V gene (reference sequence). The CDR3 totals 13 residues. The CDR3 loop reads CATSRFFWAEQFF. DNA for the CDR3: TGTGCCACCAGCAGATTTTTCTGGGCTGAGCAGTTCTTC.

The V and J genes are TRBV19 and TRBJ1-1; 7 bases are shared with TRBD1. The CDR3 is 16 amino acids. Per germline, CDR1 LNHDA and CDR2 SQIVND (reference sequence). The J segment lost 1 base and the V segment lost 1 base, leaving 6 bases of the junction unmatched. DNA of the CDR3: TGTGCCAGTAGTATAGCCAGGGACAGAGCGAACACTGAAGCTTTCTTT. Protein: CASSIARDRANTEAFF.

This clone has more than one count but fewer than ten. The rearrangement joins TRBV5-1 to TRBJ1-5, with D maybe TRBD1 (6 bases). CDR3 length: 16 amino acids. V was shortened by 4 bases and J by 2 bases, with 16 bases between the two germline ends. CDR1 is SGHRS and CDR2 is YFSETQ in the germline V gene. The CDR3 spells CASSPGSGGGNQPQHF. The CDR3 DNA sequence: TGCGCCAGCAGCCCGGGTAGTGGGGGCGGCAATCAGCCCCAGCATTTT.

Here the CDR3 DNA reads TGTGCCAGCAGCACTTCCGGGACTAGCGGGGGGCTTAGCACAGATACGCAGTATTTT. Its translation is CASSTSGTSGGLSTDTQYF. The rearrangement uses TRBV7-6 and TRBJ2-3; 15 bases line up with TRBD2. The CDR3 covers 19 residues. Per the germline V gene, CDR1 is SGHVS and CDR2 is FNYEAQ. The V segment lost 5 bases and the J segment 0 bases; nucleotides outside the gene matches: 9.